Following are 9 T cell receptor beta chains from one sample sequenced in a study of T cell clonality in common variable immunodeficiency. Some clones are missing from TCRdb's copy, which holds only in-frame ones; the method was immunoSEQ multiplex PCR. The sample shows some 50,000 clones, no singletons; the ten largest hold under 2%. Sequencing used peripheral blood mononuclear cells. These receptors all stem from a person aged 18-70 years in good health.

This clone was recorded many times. The CDR3 here is CASSLSGGASDTQYF. Incomplete CDR3 DNA: TGTGCCAGCAGCCTTAGCGGGGGGGCATCAGATACG. V usage is TRBV7-2 and J usage is TRBJ2-3, with 11 bases matching TRBD2. Read data end 3 residues before the CDR3 end; the end is taken from the germline J gene. The germline V gene encodes CDR1 SGHTA and CDR2 FQGNSA. This CDR3 has 15 amino acids. The J segment lost 4 bases and the V segment lost 5 bases, leaving 5 bases of the junction unmatched.

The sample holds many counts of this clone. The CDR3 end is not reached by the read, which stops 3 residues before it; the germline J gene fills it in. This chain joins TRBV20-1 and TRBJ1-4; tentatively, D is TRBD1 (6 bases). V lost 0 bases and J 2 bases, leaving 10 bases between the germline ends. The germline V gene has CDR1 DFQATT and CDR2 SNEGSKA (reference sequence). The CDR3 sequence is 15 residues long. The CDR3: CSARDLGATNEKLFF. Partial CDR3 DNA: TGCAGTGCTAGAGACTTGGGGGCTACTAATGAAAAA.

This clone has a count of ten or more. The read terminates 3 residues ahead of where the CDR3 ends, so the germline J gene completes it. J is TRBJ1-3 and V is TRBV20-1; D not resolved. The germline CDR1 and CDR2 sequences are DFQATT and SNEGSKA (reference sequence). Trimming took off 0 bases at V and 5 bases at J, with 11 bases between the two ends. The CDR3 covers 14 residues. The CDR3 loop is CSARDASGRNTIYF. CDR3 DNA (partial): TGCAGTGCTAGAGATGCGTCGGGGAGAAACACC.

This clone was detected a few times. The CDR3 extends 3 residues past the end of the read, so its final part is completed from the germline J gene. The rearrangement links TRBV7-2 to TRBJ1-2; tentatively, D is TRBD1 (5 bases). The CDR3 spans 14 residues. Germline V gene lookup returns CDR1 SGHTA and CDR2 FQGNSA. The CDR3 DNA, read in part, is TGTGCCAGCAGCTTAGGCAGACAGACCTACGAC. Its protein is CASSLGRQTYD. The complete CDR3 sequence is CASSLGRQTYDYTF.

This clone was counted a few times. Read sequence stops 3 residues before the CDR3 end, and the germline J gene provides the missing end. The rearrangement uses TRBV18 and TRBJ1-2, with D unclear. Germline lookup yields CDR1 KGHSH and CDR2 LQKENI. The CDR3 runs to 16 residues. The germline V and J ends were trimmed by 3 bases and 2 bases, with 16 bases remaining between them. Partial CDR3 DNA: TGTGCCAGCTCACCCACGTACTCTATCATGAACTATGGC. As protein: CASSPTYSIMNYG. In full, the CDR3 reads CASSPTYSIMNYGYTF.

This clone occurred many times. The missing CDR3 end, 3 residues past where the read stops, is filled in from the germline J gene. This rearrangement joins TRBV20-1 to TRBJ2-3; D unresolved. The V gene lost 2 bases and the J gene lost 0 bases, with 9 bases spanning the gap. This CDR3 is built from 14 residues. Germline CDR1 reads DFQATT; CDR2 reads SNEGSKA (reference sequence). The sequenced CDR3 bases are TGCAGTGCTAGACGTCGGTCGAGCACAGATACG. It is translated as CSARRRSSTDT. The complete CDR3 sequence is CSARRRSSTDTQYF.

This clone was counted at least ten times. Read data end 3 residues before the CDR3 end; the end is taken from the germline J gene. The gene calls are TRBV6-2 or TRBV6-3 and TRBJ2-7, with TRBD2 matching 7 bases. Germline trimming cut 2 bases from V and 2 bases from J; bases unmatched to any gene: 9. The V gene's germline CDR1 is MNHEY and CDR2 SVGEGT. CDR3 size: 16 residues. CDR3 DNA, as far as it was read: TGTGCCAGCAGTTACGGTTCGGGGGGAACTCCCTACGAG. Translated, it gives CASSYGSGGTPYE. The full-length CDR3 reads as CASSYGSGGTPYEQYF.

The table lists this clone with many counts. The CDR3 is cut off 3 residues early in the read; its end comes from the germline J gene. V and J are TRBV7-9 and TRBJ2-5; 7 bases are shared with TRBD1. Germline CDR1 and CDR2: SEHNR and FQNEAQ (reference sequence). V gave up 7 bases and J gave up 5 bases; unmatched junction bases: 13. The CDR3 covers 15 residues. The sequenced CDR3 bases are TGTGCCAGCACTATTACAGGGGAGCCCACTGAGACC. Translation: CASTITGEPTET. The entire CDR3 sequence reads CASTITGEPTETQYF.

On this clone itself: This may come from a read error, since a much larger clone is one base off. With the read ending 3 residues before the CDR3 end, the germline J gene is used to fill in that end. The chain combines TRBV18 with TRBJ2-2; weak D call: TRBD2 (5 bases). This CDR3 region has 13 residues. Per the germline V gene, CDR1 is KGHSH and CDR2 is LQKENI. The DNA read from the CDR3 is TGTGCCAGCTTCGAGGCGGGTAATGAAAAG. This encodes CASFEAGNEK. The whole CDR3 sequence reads CASFEAGNEKLFF.